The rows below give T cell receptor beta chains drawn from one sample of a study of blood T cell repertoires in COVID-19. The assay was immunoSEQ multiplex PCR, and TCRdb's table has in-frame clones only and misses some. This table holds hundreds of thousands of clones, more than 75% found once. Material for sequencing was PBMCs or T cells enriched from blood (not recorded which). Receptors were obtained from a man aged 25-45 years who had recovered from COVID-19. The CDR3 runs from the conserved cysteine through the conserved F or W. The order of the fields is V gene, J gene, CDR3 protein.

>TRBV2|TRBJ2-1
CASSVNRVTDYNEQFF
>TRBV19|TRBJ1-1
CASSIDRRNTEAFF
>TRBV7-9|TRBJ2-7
CASSSGRIYEQYF
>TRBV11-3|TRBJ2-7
CASSSGLAGGLEQYF
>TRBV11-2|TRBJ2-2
CASSSLVGGTGELFF
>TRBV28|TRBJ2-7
CASSPTGGLLSYEQYF
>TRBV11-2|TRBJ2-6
CASSALDQGGRSGANVLTF
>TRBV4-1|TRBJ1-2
CASSQAGQERYGYTF
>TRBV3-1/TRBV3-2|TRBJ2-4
CASSLQGPVGKNIQYF
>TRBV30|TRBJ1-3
CAWTHTGGGNTIYF
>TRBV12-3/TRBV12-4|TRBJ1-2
CASSLPGYYGYTF
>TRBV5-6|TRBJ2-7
CASSLVAGIYEQYF
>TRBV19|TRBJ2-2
CASRGREANTGELFF
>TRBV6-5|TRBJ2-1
CASRRQGNEQFF
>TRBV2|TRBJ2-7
CASSERDRGFEQYF
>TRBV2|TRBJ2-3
CASSDLRGGRARTDTQYF
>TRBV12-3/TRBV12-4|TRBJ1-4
CASSLSVIEKLFF
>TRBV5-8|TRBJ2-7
CASSLGTGRVHEQYF
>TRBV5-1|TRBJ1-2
CASRDRVYGYTF
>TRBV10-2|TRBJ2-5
CASRDNGGTGTQYF
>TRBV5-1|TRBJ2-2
CASSPTSGNTGELFF
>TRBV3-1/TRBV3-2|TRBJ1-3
CASSRTLGSSGNTIYF
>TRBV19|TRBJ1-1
CASSILSGTNKNTEAFF
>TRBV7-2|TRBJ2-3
CASSLDRGPTDTQYF
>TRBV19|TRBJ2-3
CARTSGTDTQYF
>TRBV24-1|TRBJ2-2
CATSGATAPNTGELFF
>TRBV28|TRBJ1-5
CASSFQGQAYSNQPQHF
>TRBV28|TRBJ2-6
CATSLGVSGANVLTF
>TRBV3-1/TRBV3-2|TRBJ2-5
CASSFRTLETQYF
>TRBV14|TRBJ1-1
CASSPRQGVTEAFF
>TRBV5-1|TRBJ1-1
CASSLVGQGGSTEAFF
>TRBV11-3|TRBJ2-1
CASSLDGRGNEQFF
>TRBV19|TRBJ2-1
CASSIGTGAYEQFF
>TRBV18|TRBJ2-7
CASSPIGTSGSIPREQYF
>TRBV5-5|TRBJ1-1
CASRPTANTEAFF
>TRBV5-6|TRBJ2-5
CASSLGTIRGETQYF
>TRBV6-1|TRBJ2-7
CASSELGHGPYEQYF
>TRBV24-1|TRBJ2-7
CATSAGLGTGKSYEQYF
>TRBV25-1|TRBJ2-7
CASDPWADKYEQYF
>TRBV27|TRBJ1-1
CASSSRTGTSTEAFF
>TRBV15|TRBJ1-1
CATSRRQVNTEAFF
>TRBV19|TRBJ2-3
CASSITEHTQYF
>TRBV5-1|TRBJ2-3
CASSLIPERADTQYF
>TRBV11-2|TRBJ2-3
CASSSPPGVRDTQYF
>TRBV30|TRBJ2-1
CALGSGRDNEQFF
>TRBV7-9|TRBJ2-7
CASSLDRGGSYEQYF
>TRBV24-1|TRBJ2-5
CATSGGGRETQYF
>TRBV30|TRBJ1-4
CAWSAIRDRVQEKLFF
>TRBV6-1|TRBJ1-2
CASSDRGRPNYGYTF
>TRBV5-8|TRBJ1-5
CASSILRAGGYQPQHF
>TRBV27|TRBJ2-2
CASSLSTGFVTGELFF
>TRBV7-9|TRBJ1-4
CASSTIGVTNEKLFF
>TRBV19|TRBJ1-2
CASSIETTVNYGYTF
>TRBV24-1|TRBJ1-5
CATSAAVGGPQHF